Listed below are T cell receptor beta chains from one sample, sequenced in a study of shared clonotypes between healthy human individuals. Generated by immunoSEQ multiplex PCR, the TCRdb table keeps only in-frame clones and is missing some. The sample lists 2 million to 3 million clones; around 94% were seen once. The specimen was naive CD4+ T cells sorted from blood. The receptors originated from a young man in good health. Both conserved end residues are part of each CDR3. The D gene is left open where the match is weak. Clone size is not always given. Where it is, it says once, few, many or a class for expanded clones.

NA	TRBV30	TRBJ2-1	TRBD2	TGTGCCTGCGGGACTAGCGTAGATAATGAGCAGTTCTTC	CACGTSVDNEQFF
NA	TRBV7-2	TRBJ2-2	NA	TGTGCCAGCAGCTTAAGTGGCGGGGGCGTGGTCACCGGGGAGCTGTTTTTT	CASSLSGGGVVTGELFF
NA	TRBV4-3	TRBJ2-5	NA	TGCGCCAGCAGCCAAGAGCGGAATCAGGGCTATTGGGAAGAGACCCAGTACTTC	CASSQERNQGYWEETQYF
NA	TRBV19	TRBJ2-7	NA	TGTGCCAGTAGTCACGGCGGAGGGAGCTCCTACGAGCAGTACTTC	CASSHGGGSSYEQYF
NA	TRBV18	TRBJ2-1	TRBD1	TGTGCCAGCAGACAGGGGATAGATATCCATGAGCAGTTCTTC	CASRQGIDIHEQFF
NA	TRBV7-9	TRBJ2-1	TRBD2	TGTGCCAGCAGCCCGTGGGAGGGACTAGCGGGAAAGGTTGAGCAGTTCTTC	CASSPWEGLAGKVEQFF
NA	TRBV6-1	TRBJ1-2	NA	TGTGGGACGTGGGTTAACTATGGCTACACCTTC	CGTWVNYGYTF
once	TRBV10-3	TRBJ2-5	TRBD1	TGTGCCATCAGTGAGTCCCGTCCGGGACAGGGGGCGCGAGAGACCCAGTACTTC	CAISESRPGQGARETQYF
NA	TRBV14	TRBJ2-7	NA	TGTGCCAGCAGCCAGGAAAATCCCTACGAGCAGTACTTC	CASSQENPYEQYF
NA	TRBV5-1	TRBJ2-3	NA	TGCGCCAGCAGCTTGATGGGGCTGAGGGTGGTCACGCAGTATTTT	CASSLMGLRVVTQYF
NA	TRBV10-1	TRBJ2-7	TRBD2	TGCGCCAGCAGTGAGTGGGGGACTAGTGGGTCCTACGAGCAGTACTTC	CASSEWGTSGSYEQYF
NA	TRBV7-2	TRBJ2-7	NA	TGTGCCAGCAGACAAGGGGTCGAGCAGTACTTC	CASRQGVEQYF
once	TRBV7-7	TRBJ2-5	TRBD1	TGTGCTAGCAGCCCCCAGGGGGTCCAAGAGACCCAGTACTTC	CASSPQGVQETQYF
NA	TRBV4-1	TRBJ2-7	NA	TGCGCCAGCAGCCAAGGATTGGGGCCTCCTGCGCAGTACTTC	CASSQGLGPPAQYF
NA	TRBV4-1	TRBJ2-2	NA	TGCGCCAGCAGCCAAGATGGTAGGGTTATCACCGGGGAGCTGTTTTTT	CASSQDGRVITGELFF
NA	TRBV10-3	TRBJ2-1	TRBD2	TGTGCCATCAGTGCGCTAGCGGGGGGAGTTAATGAGCAGTTCTTC	CAISALAGGVNEQFF
NA	TRBV2	TRBJ2-1	TRBD2	TGTGCCAGCATCTATAGCGGGATAAACTTGAATGAGCAGTTCTTC	CASIYSGINLNEQFF
once	TRBV30	TRBJ2-1	TRBD1	TGTGCCTGGAACCGGGACAGGGTTGGTAATGAGCAGTTCTTC	CAWNRDRVGNEQFF
few	TRBV6-5	TRBJ1-1	NA	TGTGCCAGCAGTTATCACAGCGGCGGGGGAGCTTTCTTT	CASSYHSGGGAFF
NA	TRBV7-2	TRBJ2-7	TRBD2	TGTGCCAGCAGCTCGACTAGCGGGAGGGTCTACGAGCAGTACTTC	CASSSTSGRVYEQYF
NA	TRBV4-1	TRBJ1-6	TRBD1	TGCGCCAGCAGCCAACTTAGGACAGGGTTAAATTCACCCCTCCACTTT	CASSQLRTGLNSPLHF
NA	TRBV7-3	TRBJ2-2	TRBD2	TGTGCCAGCAGTTCACCGGGACTAGAGCAAAACACCGGGGAGCTGTTTTTT	CASSSPGLEQNTGELFF
NA	TRBV5-1	TRBJ1-2	NA	TGCGCCAGCAGCTCCTCAGGGACCTCAAACTATGGCTACACCTTC	CASSSSGTSNYGYTF
NA	TRBV2	TRBJ2-2	NA	TGTGCCAGCAGTGAAGCGGCGGGGGCGGTAACCGGGGAGCTGTTTTTT	CASSEAAGAVTGELFF
NA	TRBV7-2	TRBJ2-7	TRBD1	TGTGCCAGCAGCTCGGGACAGACGGTCGAGCAGTACTTC	CASSSGQTVEQYF
NA	TRBV4-3	TRBJ2-1	TRBD2	TGCGCCAGCAGCCAAGAAGTGGGACTAGCCTACAATGAGCAGTTCTTC	CASSQEVGLAYNEQFF
NA	TRBV28	TRBJ1-1	NA	TGTGCCAGCAGCCCAGGGCCGCTCGTCATGAACACTGAAGCTTTCTTT	CASSPGPLVMNTEAFF
NA	TRBV19	TRBJ1-1	NA	TGTGCCAGTAGTCTTACCCTCGACAGGACTAACACTGAAGCTTTCTTT	CASSLTLDRTNTEAFF
NA	TRBV5-1	TRBJ1-3	NA	TGCGCCAGCAGCTTGGCCTCGGACCCCCCTCTTGGGACCATATATTTT	CASSLASDPPLGTIYF
few	TRBV5-1	TRBJ2-3	TRBD2	TGCGCCAGCAGCTTGGGGACTAGCGGGGGCACAGATACGCAGTATTTT	CASSLGTSGGTDTQYF
NA	TRBV7-9	TRBJ2-3	TRBD2	TGTGCCAGCAGCTTGGGACTAGAGCCGGATACGCAGTATTTT	CASSLGLEPDTQYF
NA	TRBV27	TRBJ2-3	NA	TGTGCCAGCAGTCCGAAGCGTGCTAGGGTCTTCACAGATACGCAGTATTTT	CASSPKRARVFTDTQYF
NA	TRBV25-1	TRBJ2-2	NA	TGTGCCAGCAGTAAGGTGGGGCTCAACACCGGGGAGCTGTTTTTT	CASSKVGLNTGELFF
few	TRBV5-1	TRBJ2-3	NA	TGCGCCAGCAGCTTGAGGGGGGCAGATACGCAGTATTTT	CASSLRGADTQYF
NA	TRBV28	TRBJ1-5	NA	TGTGCCAGCAGTTTATGGAGCTATAGCAATCAGCCCCAGCATTTT	CASSLWSYSNQPQHF
NA	TRBV4-1	TRBJ1-5	NA	TGCGCCAGCAGCCAAGCTAGCGTGGATAGCAATCAGCCCCAGCATTTT	CASSQASVDSNQPQHF
NA	TRBV10-3	TRBJ2-7	NA	TGTGCCATCAGTGAGTCAGTGGGAGTCGGTTCCGAGCAGTACTTC	CAISESVGVGSEQYF
NA	TRBV21-1	TRBJ1-1	NA	TGTGCCAGCAGGCCCTGGACAGGAGGCACTGAAGCTTTCTTT	CASRPWTGGTEAFF
NA	TRBV7-9	TRBJ2-3	NA	TGTGCCAGCAGCTCCGACAGTAATACGCAGTATTTT	CASSSDSNTQYF
NA	TRBV11-2	TRBJ2-5	TRBD2	TGTGCCAGCAGTCAGGGGACTAGCGGAGCGACCCAGTACTTC	CASSQGTSGATQYF
NA	TRBV30	TRBJ2-7	TRBD2	TGTGCCTGGAGCGGGACTAGCGGGAGCAACGAGCAGTACTTC	CAWSGTSGSNEQYF
once	TRBV29-1	TRBJ2-7	TRBD1	TGCAGTGTGAAGGGACAGATTACCTACGAGCAGTACTTC	CSVKGQITYEQYF
NA	TRBV9	TRBJ2-3	TRBD1	TGTGCCAGCAGCGCCCGACAGGGATTAACAGATACGCAGTATTTT	CASSARQGLTDTQYF
NA	TRBV7-6	TRBJ1-1	NA	TGTGCCAGCAGCCCCTGGGAAGGTGACACTGAAGCTTTCTTT	CASSPWEGDTEAFF
NA	TRBV5-1	TRBJ2-7	TRBD2	TGCGCCAGTCGCCACGGACTAGCGGGGATCCTCAGGAACGAGCAGTACTTC	CASRHGLAGILRNEQYF
NA	TRBV28	TRBJ2-5	NA	TGTGCCTCCCAAGGAGGGGCGCGGGAGACCCAGTACTTC	CASQGGARETQYF
NA	TRBV9	TRBJ2-5	NA	TGTGCCAGCAGCGTCTCTAGCAGGGAGACCCAGTACTTC	CASSVSSRETQYF
NA	TRBV11-2	TRBJ2-5	NA	TGTGCCAGCAGCTTAAATCGGGTAGAGACCCAGTACTTC	CASSLNRVETQYF
NA	TRBV29-1	TRBJ2-6	NA	TGCAGCGTGGGGACGGGGACTGGGGCCAACGTCCTGACTTTC	CSVGTGTGANVLTF
NA	TRBV5-1	TRBJ2-2	NA	TGCGCCAGCAGCCCCCGAGGGGGGGGTCCGAACACCGGGGAGCTGTTTTTT	CASSPRGGGPNTGELFF
NA	TRBV11-2	TRBJ2-5	TRBD1	TGTGCCAGCAGCTCGACAGGGGGACAAGAGACCCAGTACTTC	CASSSTGGQETQYF
NA	TRBV9	TRBJ1-3	TRBD1	TGTGCCGGCAGCCCGGGACAGGGAAACACCATATATTTT	CAGSPGQGNTIYF
NA	TRBV11-3	TRBJ2-2	TRBD2	TGTGCCAGCAGCCCACCGGGACTAGCTGGTACCGGGGAGCTGTTTTTT	CASSPPGLAGTGELFF
NA	TRBV5-1	TRBJ2-2	NA	TGCGCCAGCAGCCCGCGACTTAGCACCGGGGAGCTGTTTTTT	CASSPRLSTGELFF
NA	TRBV7-9	TRBJ2-2	TRBD2	TGTGCCAGCAGCTCACGAAATACCCCCGCTAGCGGGGGAACCGGGGAGCTGTTTTTT	CASSSRNTPASGGTGELFF